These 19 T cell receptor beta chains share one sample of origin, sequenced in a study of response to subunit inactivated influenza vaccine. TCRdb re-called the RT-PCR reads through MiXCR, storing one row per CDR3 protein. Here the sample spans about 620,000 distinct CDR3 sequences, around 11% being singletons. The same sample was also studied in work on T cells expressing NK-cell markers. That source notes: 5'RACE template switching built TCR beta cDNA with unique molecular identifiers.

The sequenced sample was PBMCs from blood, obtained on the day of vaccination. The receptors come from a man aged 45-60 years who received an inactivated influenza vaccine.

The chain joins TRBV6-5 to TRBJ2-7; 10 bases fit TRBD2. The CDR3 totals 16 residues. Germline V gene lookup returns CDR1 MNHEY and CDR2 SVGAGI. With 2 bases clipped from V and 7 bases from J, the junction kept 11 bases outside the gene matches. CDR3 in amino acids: CASSYVGLADPREQYF. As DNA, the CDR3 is TGTGCCAGCAGTTACGTTGGACTAGCGGATCCGAGGGAGCAGTACTTC.

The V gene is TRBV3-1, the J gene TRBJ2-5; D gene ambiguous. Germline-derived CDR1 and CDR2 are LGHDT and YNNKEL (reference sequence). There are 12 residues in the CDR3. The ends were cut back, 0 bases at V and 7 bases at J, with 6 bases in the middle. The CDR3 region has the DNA TGTGCCAGCAGCCAAGATATGGGGACCCAGTACTTC. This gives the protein CASSQDMGTQYF.

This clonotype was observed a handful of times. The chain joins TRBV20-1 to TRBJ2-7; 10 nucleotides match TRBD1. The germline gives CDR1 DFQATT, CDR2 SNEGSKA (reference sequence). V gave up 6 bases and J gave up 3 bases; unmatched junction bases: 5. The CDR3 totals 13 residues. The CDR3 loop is CSAHGTGVYEQYF. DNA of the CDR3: TGCAGTGCGCACGGGACAGGGGTCTACGAGCAGTACTTC.

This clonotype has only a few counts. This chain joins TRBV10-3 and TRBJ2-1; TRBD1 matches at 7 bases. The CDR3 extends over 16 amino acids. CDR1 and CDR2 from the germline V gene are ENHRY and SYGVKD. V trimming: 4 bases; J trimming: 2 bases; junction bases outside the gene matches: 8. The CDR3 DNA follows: TGTGCCATCAGTGGGAATACAGGGGCGGCCTACAATGAGCAGTTCTTC. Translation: CAISGNTGAAYNEQFF.

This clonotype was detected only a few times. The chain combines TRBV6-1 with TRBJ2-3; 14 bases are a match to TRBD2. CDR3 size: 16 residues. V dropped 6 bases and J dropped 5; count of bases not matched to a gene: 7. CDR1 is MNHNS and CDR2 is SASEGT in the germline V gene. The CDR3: CASRATSGRARDTQYF. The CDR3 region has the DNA TGTGCCAGCAGGGCGACTAGCGGGAGGGCCAGAGATACGCAGTATTTT.

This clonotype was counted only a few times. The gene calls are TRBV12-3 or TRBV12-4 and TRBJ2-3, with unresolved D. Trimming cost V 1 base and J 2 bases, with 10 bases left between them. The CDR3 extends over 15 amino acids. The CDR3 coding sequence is TGTGCCAGCAGTTTAGATGGGCAGCACACAGATACGCAGTATTTT. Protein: CASSLDGQHTDTQYF.

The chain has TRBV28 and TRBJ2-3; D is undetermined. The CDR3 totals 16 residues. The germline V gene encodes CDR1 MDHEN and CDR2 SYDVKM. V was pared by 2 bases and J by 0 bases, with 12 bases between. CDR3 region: CASSLRRRLSTDTQYF. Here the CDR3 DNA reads TGTGCCAGCAGTTTACGACGCCGCCTAAGCACAGATACGCAGTATTTT.

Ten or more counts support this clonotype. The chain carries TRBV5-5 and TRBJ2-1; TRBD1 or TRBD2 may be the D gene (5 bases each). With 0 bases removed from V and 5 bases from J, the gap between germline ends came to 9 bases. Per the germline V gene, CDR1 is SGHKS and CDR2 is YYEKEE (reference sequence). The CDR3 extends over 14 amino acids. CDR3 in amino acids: CASSLGDANNEQFF. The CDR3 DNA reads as TGTGCCAGCAGCTTGGGGGACGCCAACAATGAGCAGTTCTTC. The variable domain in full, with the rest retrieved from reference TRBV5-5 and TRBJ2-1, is DAGVTQSPTHLIKTRGQQVTLRCSPISGHKSVSWYQQVLGQGPQFIFQYYEKEERGRGNFPDRFSARQFPNYSSELNVNALLLGDSALYLCASSLGDANNEQFFGPGTRLTVL.

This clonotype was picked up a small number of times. CDR3 nucleotides: TGTGCCAGCAGCGCCCACAGGGGCACCGGGGAGCTGTTTTTT. It encodes CASSAHRGTGELFF. V gene TRBV7-3 combines with J gene TRBJ2-2; 7 nucleotides align to TRBD1. The CDR3 is made up of 14 amino acids. In germline, CDR1 is SGHTA, CDR2 FQGTGA. J was trimmed by 4 bases and V by 5 bases; bases with no gene match: 4.

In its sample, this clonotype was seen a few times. This chain's CDR3 is CASSYYGMNTEAFF. The CDR3 DNA sequence: TGTGCCAGCAGTTATTACGGTATGAACACTGAAGCTTTCTTT. The V and J genes are TRBV12-3 or TRBV12-4 and TRBJ1-1, with D unresolved. CDR3 size: 14 residues. V was trimmed by 4 bases and J by 0 bases, leaving 9 bases between them.

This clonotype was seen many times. CDR3 loop: CASSQDDRSNYEQYF. CDR3 coding DNA: TGTGCCAGCAGCCAAGATGACAGGTCGAACTACGAGCAGTACTTC. This sequence joins TRBV4-2 and TRBJ2-7; maybe TRBD1 (6 bases). The CDR3 contains 15 residues. Germline V gene sequence: CDR1 LGHNA, CDR2 YNFKEQ. V was clipped by 0 bases and J by 3 bases, with 12 bases between them.

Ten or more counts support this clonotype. CDR3 amino acids: CASSLPGTSGTYEQYF. The CDR3 region has the DNA TGTGCCAGCAGCTTACCCGGGACTAGCGGCACTTACGAGCAGTACTTC. This rearrangement joins TRBV7-2 to TRBJ2-7; 11 positions agree with TRBD2. The CDR3 covers 16 residues. The trim removed 2 bases at V and 4 bases at J, leaving 7 bases unmatched. The V gene's germline CDR1 is SGHTA and CDR2 FQGNSA.

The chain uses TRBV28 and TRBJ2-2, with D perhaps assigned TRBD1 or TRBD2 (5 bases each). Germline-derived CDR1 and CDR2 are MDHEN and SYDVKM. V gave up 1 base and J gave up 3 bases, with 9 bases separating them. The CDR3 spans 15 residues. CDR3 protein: CASSLYQGDTGELFF. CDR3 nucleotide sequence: TGTGCCAGCAGTTTATACCAGGGAGACACCGGGGAGCTGTTTTTT.

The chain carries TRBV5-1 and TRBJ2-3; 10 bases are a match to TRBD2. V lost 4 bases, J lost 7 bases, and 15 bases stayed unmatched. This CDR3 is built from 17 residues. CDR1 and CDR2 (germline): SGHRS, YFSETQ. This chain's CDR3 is CASSQNSGASGRNTQYF. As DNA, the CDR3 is TGCGCCAGCAGCCAAAATTCAGGGGCTAGCGGGAGAAATACGCAGTATTTT.

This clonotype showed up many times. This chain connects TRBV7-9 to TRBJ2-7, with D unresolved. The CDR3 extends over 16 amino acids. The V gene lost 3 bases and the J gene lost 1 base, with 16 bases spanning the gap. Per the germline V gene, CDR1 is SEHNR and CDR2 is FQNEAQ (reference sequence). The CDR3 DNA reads TGTGCCAGCAGCTTGCCTTCGAATCGGCCGTCCTACGAGCAGTACTTC. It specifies CASSLPSNRPSYEQYF.

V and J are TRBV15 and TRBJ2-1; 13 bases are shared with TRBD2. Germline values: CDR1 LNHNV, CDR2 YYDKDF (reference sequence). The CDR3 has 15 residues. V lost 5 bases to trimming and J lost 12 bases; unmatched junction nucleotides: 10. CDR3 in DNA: TGTGCCACCAGCGAGAGTGGACTAGCGGGAGTCAGGCAGTTCTTC. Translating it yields CATSESGLAGVRQFF.

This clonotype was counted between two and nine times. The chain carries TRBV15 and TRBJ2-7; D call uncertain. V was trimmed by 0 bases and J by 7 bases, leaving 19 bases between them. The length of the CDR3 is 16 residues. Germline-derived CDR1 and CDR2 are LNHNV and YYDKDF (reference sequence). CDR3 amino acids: CATSRERTVGSREQYF. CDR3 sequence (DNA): TGTGCCACCAGCAGAGAGAGGACGGTCGGGTCGAGAGAGCAGTACTTC.

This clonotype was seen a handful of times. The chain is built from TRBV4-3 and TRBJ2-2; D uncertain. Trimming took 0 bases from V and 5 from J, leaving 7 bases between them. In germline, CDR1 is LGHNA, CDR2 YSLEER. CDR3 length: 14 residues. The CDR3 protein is CASSQDPGTGELFF. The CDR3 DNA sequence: TGCGCCAGCAGCCAAGATCCCGGAACCGGGGAGCTGTTTTTT.

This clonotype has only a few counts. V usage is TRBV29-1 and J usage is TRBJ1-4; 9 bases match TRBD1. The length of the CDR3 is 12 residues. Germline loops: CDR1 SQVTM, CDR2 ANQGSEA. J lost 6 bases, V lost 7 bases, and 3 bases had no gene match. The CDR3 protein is CSARDRDEKLFF. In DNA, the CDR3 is TGCAGCGCCCGGGACAGGGATGAAAAACTGTTTTTT.